The present entry profiles one T cell receptor beta chain with its context. Its antigen is currently unknown. Deletions cut 7 bases from V and 3 bases from J, with 13 bases between. The CDR3 runs 13 residues. CDR1 and CDR2 (germline): SGHRS, YFSETQ. The sample comes from a study of T cell repertoires in ileal Crohn's disease. Study overall: The M0 sample came from the inflamed ileal portion of the resected specimen.

Sequencing was performed with immunoSEQ multiplex PCR; in TCRdb, only in-frame clones are kept and a portion is missing. Among around 9,700 clones listed, about nine tenths were seen once. Study-wide points: Sorted CD8 T cells held more high-frequency clones than CD4.

Documented time point: inflamed ileum from the surgical specimen. The specimen sequenced was ileal tissue. The J gene is TRBJ2-5, the V gene TRBV5-1, with TRBD1 as a possible D gene (6 bases). The receptor was isolated from an adult with Crohn's disease. This chain's CDR3 is CASGGYLKETQYF. In DNA, the CDR3 is TGCGCCAGCGGGGGCTACCTCAAAGAGACCCAGTACTTC.